These 17 T cell receptor beta chains came from one sample sequenced in a study of cytomegalovirus exposure and HLA in healthy donors. PCR employed 60 Vbeta and 13 Jbeta primers. Produced via immunoSEQ multiplex PCR; TCRdb's table is partial and in-frame only. Of about 63,000 clones in the sample, around 73% were seen once. Sequenced input: PBMCs. These receptors were taken from a man in his fifties or sixties in good health and CMV-seronegative.

The chain couples TRBV6-4 to TRBJ2-3, with TRBD2 matching 9 bases. Germline CDR1 is MRHNA and CDR2 is SNTAGT. J gave up 5 bases and V 0 bases, and 3 bases lay outside the gene matches. The CDR3 is 15 amino acids. Here the CDR3 DNA reads TGTGCCAGCAGTGACTCGCGGGGGGGCCTAGATACGCAGTATTTT. Translating gives CASSDSRGGLDTQYF.

The V call is TRBV7-2, the J call TRBJ2-3; 10 bases map to TRBD1. V was pared by 1 base and J by 3 bases, with 1 base of the junction left unmatched. The germline V gene has CDR1 SGHTA and CDR2 FQGNSA. The CDR3 extends over 15 amino acids. The CDR3 spells CASSLGQGATDTQYF. Here the CDR3 DNA reads TGTGCCAGCAGCTTAGGACAGGGGGCAACAGATACGCAGTATTTT. Using reference TRBV7-2 and TRBJ2-3 for the parts outside the CDR3, the full variable domain is GAGVSQSPSNKVTEKGKDVELRCDPISGHTALYWYRQSLGQGLEFLIYFQGNSAPDKSGLPSDRFSAERTGGSVSTLTIQRTQQEDSAVYLCASSLGQGATDTQYFGPGTRLTVL.

In DNA form, the CDR3 reads TGTGCCACCAGCAGACAGGGGACGGAGACCCAGTACTTC. It encodes CATSRQGTETQYF. This sequence joins TRBV15 and TRBJ2-5; D is perhaps TRBD1 (6 bases). The CDR3 spans 13 residues. Between the trimmed V and J ends, which lost 2 bases and 5 bases, there was a span of 9 bases. The germline CDR1 and CDR2 sequences are LNHNV and YYDKDF (reference sequence).

This chain connects TRBV6-6 to TRBJ1-5; TRBD1 agrees at 7 bases. The CDR3 is 13 amino acids. The germline V gene encodes CDR1 MNHNY and CDR2 SVGAGI (reference sequence). The V and J ends lost 5 bases and 8 bases, in that order; junction bases with no gene match: 6. The CDR3 sequence: CASSGQGVEPQHF. The CDR3 DNA reads as TGTGCCAGCAGTGGGCAGGGGGTTGAGCCCCAGCATTTT.

The chain employs TRBV5-1 and TRBJ1-1; TRBD1 matches 9 bases. The CDR3 loop spans 14 amino acids. V lost 5 bases and J lost 6; bases outside the gene matches: 8. CDR1 and CDR2 (germline): SGHRS, YFSETQ. CDR3 region: CASRMGQGGSEAFF. The DNA for the CDR3 is TGCGCCAGCAGAATGGGACAGGGAGGCTCTGAAGCTTTCTTT.

The chain recombines TRBV7-8 with TRBJ2-7, with TRBD2 matching 16 bases. Germline trimming cut 4 bases from V and 7 bases from J; bases unmatched to any gene: 7. Germline V lookup: CDR1 SGHVS, CDR2 FQNEAQ. This CDR3 comprises 16 residues. The DNA of the CDR3 is TGTGCCAGCAGCTCCGCGGGACTAGCGGGGGGGTATGAGCAGTACTTC. Its translation: CASSSAGLAGGYEQYF.

This chain joins TRBV5-1 and TRBJ1-2; D not certain. This CDR3 has 11 residues. CDR1 and CDR2 from the germline V gene are SGHRS and YFSETQ. Trimming left V 4 bases short and J 7 bases short, with 8 bases between. CDR3 amino acids: CASSVGAGYTF. In nucleotides, the CDR3 is TGCGCCAGCAGCGTCGGAGCTGGCTACACCTTC.

The gene calls are TRBV19 and TRBJ2-2, with D hard to call. In germline, CDR1 is LNHDA, CDR2 SQIVND (reference sequence). The CDR3 covers 13 residues. V was trimmed by 10 bases and J by 3 bases, leaving 12 bases between them. CDR3 in amino acids: CATRPRDTGELFF. CDR3 sequence (DNA): TGTGCCACCCGACCACGGGACACCGGGGAGCTGTTTTTT.

The CDR3 DNA reads TGCGCCAGCAGCACCACGGGGCGGGGTGAAGCTTTCTTT. This translates into CASSTTGRGEAFF. This sequence joins TRBV5-1 and TRBJ1-1; a possible D gene is TRBD1 (5 bases). Germline assignment: CDR1 SGHRS and CDR2 YFSETQ. Trimming cost V 4 bases and J 7 bases, with 14 bases left between them. CDR3 length: 13 residues.

The CDR3 DNA reads as TGTGCCACCAGCAGAGATAATCACAGGGTGGAGACCCAGTACTTC. This codes for CATSRDNHRVETQYF. The chain couples TRBV15 to TRBJ2-5; possible D gene TRBD1, 6 bases. The CDR3 is 15 amino acids. V dropped 0 bases and J dropped 5 bases, with 13 bases sitting between them. From germline, CDR1 is LNHNV and CDR2 YYDKDF (reference sequence).

V usage is TRBV4-1 and J usage is TRBJ2-4, with 9 nucleotides matching TRBD1. V was clipped by 4 bases and J by 8 bases; unmatched bases: 12. Germline V CDR1 and CDR2: MGHRA, YSYEKL. The CDR3 is made up of 16 amino acids. CDR3 DNA sequence: TGCGCCAGCAGCCCGGCGGAGGACAGGGGAAGGGACATTCAGTACTTC. It is translated as CASSPAEDRGRDIQYF.

This chain joins TRBV27 and TRBJ1-6; D is perhaps TRBD1 (6 bases). The CDR3 runs 13 residues. CDR1 is MNHEY and CDR2 is SMNVEV in the germline V gene (reference sequence). The V end was cut by 7 bases, the J end by 5 bases, with 9 bases between. The CDR3 sequence is CASTPGDNSPLHF. The CDR3 region has the DNA TGTGCCAGCACCCCAGGGGATAATTCACCCCTCCACTTT.

The chain has TRBV15 and TRBJ1-6; the match to TRBD1 covers 7 bases. The germline V gene has CDR1 LNHNV and CDR2 YYDKDF (reference sequence). V lost 3 bases, J lost 10 bases, and 9 bases stayed unmatched. This CDR3 region has 15 residues. The CDR3 sequence is CATSSDRTGESPLHF. The CDR3 coding sequence is TGTGCCACCAGCAGTGATCGAACAGGGGAATCACCCCTCCACTTT.

Notes on this clone: One end of the junction does not line up with germline, which may come from a read error. This rearrangement joins TRBV19 to TRBJ2-3, with TRBD1 as a possible D gene (5 bases). Germline loops: CDR1 LNHDA, CDR2 SQIVND (reference sequence). This CDR3 region has 15 residues. This CDR3 is CASSRKQGPTNTQYF. The DNA for the CDR3 is TGTGCCAGTAGTCGGAAGCAGGGCCCCACAAATACGCAGTATTTT.

The V call is TRBV9, the J call TRBJ1-1; D remains unclear. V dropped 4 bases and J dropped 0 bases, with 10 bases sitting between them. The CDR3 consists of 14 residues. Germline CDR1 and CDR2: SGDLS and YYNGEE. The CDR3 is CASSKTQMNTEAFF. For the CDR3, the DNA is TGTGCCAGCAGCAAGACACAAATGAACACTGAAGCTTTCTTT.

This chain connects TRBV28 to TRBJ2-5, with D perhaps matching TRBD2 (7 bases). The germline V gene encodes CDR1 MDHEN and CDR2 SYDVKM. The CDR3 has 15 residues. The V end was cut by 2 bases, the J end by 4 bases, with 14 bases between. CDR3 nucleotides: TGTGCCAGCAGTTTAGCCGAGGGGGGGAGAGAGACCCAGTACTTC. Encoded protein: CASSLAEGGRETQYF.

The CDR3 coding sequence is TGTGCCTCAAGGGGAACAACGAATCAGCCCCAGCATTTT. This sequence encodes CASRGTTNQPQHF. The genes are TRBV10-3 and TRBJ1-5; tentatively, D is TRBD1 (5 bases). The germline gives CDR1 ENHRY, CDR2 SYGVKD. The CDR3 consists of 13 residues. V shed 11 bases and J shed 4 bases, with 15 bases lying between them.